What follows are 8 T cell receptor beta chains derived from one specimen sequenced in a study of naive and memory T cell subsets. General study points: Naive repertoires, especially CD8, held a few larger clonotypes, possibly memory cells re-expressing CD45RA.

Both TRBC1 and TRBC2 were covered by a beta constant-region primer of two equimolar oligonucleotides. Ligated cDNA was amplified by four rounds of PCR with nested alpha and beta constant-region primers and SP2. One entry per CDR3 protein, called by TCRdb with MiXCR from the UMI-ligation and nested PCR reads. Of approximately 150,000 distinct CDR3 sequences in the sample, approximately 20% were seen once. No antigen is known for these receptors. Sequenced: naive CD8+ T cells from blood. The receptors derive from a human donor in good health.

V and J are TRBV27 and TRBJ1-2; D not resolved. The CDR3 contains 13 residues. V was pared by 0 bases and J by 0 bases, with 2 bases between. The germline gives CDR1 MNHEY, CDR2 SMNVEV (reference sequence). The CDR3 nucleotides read TGTGCCAGCAGTTTATCGGCTAACTATGGCTACACCTTC. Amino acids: CASSLSANYGYTF.

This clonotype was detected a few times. DNA of the CDR3: TGTGCCAGCAGCTTATTTGGACTAGCGGGAGAGACCCAGTACTTC. Translating it yields CASSLFGLAGETQYF. The chain couples TRBV7-3 to TRBJ2-5; 11 positions match TRBD2. This CDR3 region has 15 residues. CDR1 and CDR2 from the germline V gene are SGHTA and FQGTGA. V lost 2 bases, J lost 4 bases, and 3 bases stayed unmatched.

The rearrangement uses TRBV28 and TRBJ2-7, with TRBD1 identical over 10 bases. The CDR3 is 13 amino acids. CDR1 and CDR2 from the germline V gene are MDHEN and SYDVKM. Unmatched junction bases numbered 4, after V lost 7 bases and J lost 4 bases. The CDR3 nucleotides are TGTGCCAGCACTCCGGGACAGGGGTACGAGCAGTACTTC. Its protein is CASTPGQGYEQYF. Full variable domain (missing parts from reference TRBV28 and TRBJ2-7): DVKVTQSSRYLVKRTGEKVFLECVQDMDHENMFWYRQDPGLGLRLIYFSYDVKMKEKGDIPEGYSVSREKKERFSLILESASTNQTSMYLCASTPGQGYEQYFGPGTRLTVT.

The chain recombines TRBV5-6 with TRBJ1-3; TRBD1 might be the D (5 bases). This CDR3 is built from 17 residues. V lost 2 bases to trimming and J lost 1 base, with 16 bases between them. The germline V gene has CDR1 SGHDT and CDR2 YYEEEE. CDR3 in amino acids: CASSFGARSWSGNTIYF. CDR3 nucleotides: TGTGCCAGCAGCTTTGGGGCCAGGAGTTGGTCTGGAAACACCATATATTTT.

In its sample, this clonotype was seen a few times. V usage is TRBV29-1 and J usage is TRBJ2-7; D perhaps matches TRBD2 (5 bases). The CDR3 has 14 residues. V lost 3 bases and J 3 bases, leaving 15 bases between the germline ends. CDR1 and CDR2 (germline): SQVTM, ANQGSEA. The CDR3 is CSVEESGNLYEQYF. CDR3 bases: TGCAGCGTTGAGGAATCGGGAAACCTCTACGAGCAGTACTTC.

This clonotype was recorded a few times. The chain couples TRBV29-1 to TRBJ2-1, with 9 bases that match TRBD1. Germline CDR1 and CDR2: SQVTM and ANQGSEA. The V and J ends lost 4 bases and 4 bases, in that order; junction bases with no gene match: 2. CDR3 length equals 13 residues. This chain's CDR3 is CSVGTGVYNEQFF. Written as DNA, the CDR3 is TGCAGCGTTGGGACAGGGGTATACAATGAGCAGTTCTTC.

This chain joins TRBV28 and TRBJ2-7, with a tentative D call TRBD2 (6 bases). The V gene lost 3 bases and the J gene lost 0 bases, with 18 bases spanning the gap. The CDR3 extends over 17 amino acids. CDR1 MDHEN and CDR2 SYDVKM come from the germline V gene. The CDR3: CASSFEGRGWDSYEQYF. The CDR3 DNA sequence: TGTGCCAGCAGTTTTGAAGGTCGGGGGTGGGACTCCTACGAGCAGTACTTC.

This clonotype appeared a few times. The CDR3 here is CASSADRVDTEAFF. CDR3 nucleotides: TGTGCCAGCAGCGCGGACAGGGTTGACACTGAAGCTTTCTTT. The chain combines TRBV7-2 with TRBJ1-1, with 8 bases matching TRBD1. Germline CDR1 reads SGHTA; CDR2 reads FQGNSA. V trimming: 5 bases; J trimming: 3 bases; junction bases outside the gene matches: 5. The length of the CDR3 is 14 residues.